The 23 T cell receptor beta chains below were found in one sample sequenced in a study of T cells in Graves' hyperthyroidism and ophthalmopathy. TCR beta CDR3 regions were amplified from RNA. HTBI primers were used for first-round RT-PCR of the TCR CDR3. TCRdb reanalysed the multiplex PCR reads using MiXCR and keeps one entry per CDR3 protein. The sample holds about 590,000 distinct CDR3 sequences, 15% to 19% seen once. Sequencing was performed on blood. The receptor source for this set is a woman in her 30s with Graves' hyperthyroidism.

The sample holds many counts of this clonotype. The chain is built from TRBV18 and TRBJ2-3; D is ambiguous. In germline, CDR1 is KGHSH, CDR2 LQKENI. V shed 4 bases and J shed 2 bases, with 10 bases lying between them. CDR3 length equals 14 residues. CDR3 amino acids: CASSHADHTDTQYF. The CDR3 DNA sequence: TGTGCCAGCTCACACGCCGACCACACAGATACGCAGTATTTT.

This clonotype was seen at least ten times. V gene TRBV30 combines with J gene TRBJ2-7; the match to TRBD1 covers 7 bases. The V gene's germline CDR1 is GTSNPN and CDR2 SVGIG (reference sequence). The CDR3 extends over 13 amino acids. In DNA, the CDR3 is TGTGCATCATCGGGTAGGGGGCTGTACGAGCAGTACTTC. Translated: CASSGRGLYEQYF.

This clonotype was counted at least ten times. V is TRBV9 and J is TRBJ2-1; D is undetermined. The ends were cut back, 3 bases at V and 2 bases at J, with 12 bases in the middle. CDR1 SGDLS and CDR2 YYNGEE come from the germline V gene. The length of the CDR3 is 15 residues. As DNA, the CDR3 is TGTGCCAGCAGCGCCGACCTCGGAGCCTACAATGAGCAGTTCTTC. It yields the protein CASSADLGAYNEQFF.

In this sample, this clonotype turned up many times. This chain connects TRBV12-3 or TRBV12-4 to TRBJ1-4, with D unresolved. CDR3 length equals 12 residues. Trimming removed 2 bases at V and 7 bases at J, with 5 bases between. CDR3 sequence (DNA): TGTGCCAGCAGTTTATATCTTGAAAAACTGTTTTTT. This encodes CASSLYLEKLFF.

In this sample, this clonotype turned up a few times. The V and J genes are TRBV12-3 or TRBV12-4 and TRBJ2-1; 7 bases line up with TRBD1. J was trimmed by 6 bases and V by 3 bases; bases with no gene match: 11. This CDR3 is built from 16 residues. The CDR3 loop is CASSFESSGQSNEQFF. CDR3 coding DNA: TGTGCCAGCAGTTTTGAGTCGTCGGGACAGTCCAATGAGCAGTTCTTC.

In its sample, this clonotype was seen many times. The gene calls are TRBV7-8 and TRBJ2-3, with TRBD2 identical over 10 bases. The CDR3 is 18 residues long. Germline values: CDR1 SGHVS, CDR2 FQNEAQ. The V gene end was trimmed by 4 bases and the J gene end by 0 bases; junction bases not matched to a gene: 10. The CDR3 region has the DNA TGTGCCAGCAGCTCCTCACTCCAGCGGGAGGGGAGCACAGATACGCAGTATTTT. The encoded protein is CASSSSLQREGSTDTQYF.

This clonotype was detected only a few times. The V and J genes are TRBV19 and TRBJ2-3, with 15 bases aligning to TRBD2. The V gene end was trimmed by 8 bases and the J gene end by 2 bases; junction bases not matched to a gene: 8. This CDR3 has 17 amino acids. The germline V gene has CDR1 LNHDA and CDR2 SQIVND (reference sequence). The CDR3 DNA is TGTGCCAGTGGGACTAGCGGGAGGTCGGGATTCACAGATACGCAGTATTTT. Encoded protein: CASGTSGRSGFTDTQYF.

This clonotype has a handful of counts. This rearrangement joins TRBV20-1 to TRBJ1-4; no definite D call. Germline values: CDR1 DFQATT, CDR2 SNEGSKA (reference sequence). V was shortened by 0 bases and J by 4 bases, with 9 bases between the two germline ends. This CDR3 contains 14 residues. The CDR3 DNA reads TGCAGTGCTAGAGATAGGCGGTTTAATGAAAAACTGTTTTTT. This sequence encodes CSARDRRFNEKLFF.

In its sample, this clonotype was seen many times. The rearrangement links TRBV12-3 or TRBV12-4 to TRBJ2-3, with 7 bases fitting TRBD2. The J segment lost 5 bases and the V segment lost 6 bases, leaving 14 bases of the junction unmatched. This CDR3 is built from 16 residues. As DNA, the CDR3 is TGTGCCAGCAGCCCTTGGTTGAGACTAGCTGAAGATACGCAGTATTTT. This encodes CASSPWLRLAEDTQYF.

This clonotype came up many times. The chain is built from TRBV9 and TRBJ1-1; D is uncertain. The CDR3 runs to 14 residues. CDR1 and CDR2 from the germline V gene are SGDLS and YYNGEE. V lost 0 bases and J lost 1, with 7 bases in between. This chain's CDR3 is CASSVGIENTEAFF. CDR3 nucleotide sequence: TGTGCCAGCAGCGTAGGGATCGAGAACACTGAAGCTTTCTTT.

The chain recombines TRBV10-1 with TRBJ2-2; 8 bases fit TRBD2. CDR3 length equals 15 residues. Trimming took 4 bases from V and 4 from J; bases not matched to a gene: 5. Germline V gene lookup returns CDR1 WNHNN and CDR2 SYGVQD (reference sequence). CDR3 nucleotide sequence: TGCGCCAGCAGTGGAAGCGGGAGCCCCACCGGGGAGCTGTTTTTT. Translation gives CASSGSGSPTGELFF.

The rearrangement joins TRBV11-2 to TRBJ2-1; possible D gene TRBD1, 5 bases. V shed 5 bases and J shed 5 bases, with 13 bases lying between them. The CDR3 length is 14 residues. Looked up from germline, CDR1 is SGHAT and CDR2 is FQNNGV. CDR3 sequence (DNA): TGTGCCAGCAGCCAGGGCAGAACTAACAATGAGCAGTTCTTC. This codes for CASSQGRTNNEQFF. Full variable domain (missing parts from reference TRBV11-2 and TRBJ2-1): EAGVAQSPRYKIIEKRQSVAFWCNPISGHATLYWYQQILGQGPKLLIQFQNNGVVDDSQLPKDRFSAERLKGVDSTLKIQPAKLEDSAVYLCASSQGRTNNEQFFGPGTRLTVL.

This clonotype appeared many times. CDR3 DNA: TGTGCCAGCAGCCAAGGACGGAGACTCTATGGCTACACCTTC. Its translation: CASSQGRRLYGYTF. V and J are TRBV3-1 and TRBJ1-2, with unresolved D. The CDR3 sequence is 14 residues long. The V and J ends lost 1 base and 4 bases respectively, with 10 bases between them. Per the germline V gene, CDR1 is LGHDT and CDR2 is YNNKEL (reference sequence).

This clonotype was picked up many times. The chain is built from TRBV3-1 and TRBJ2-7; no definite D call. The CDR3 loop spans 14 amino acids. Trimming took off 1 base at V and 0 bases at J, with 7 bases between the two ends. CDR1 is LGHDT, CDR2 YNNKEL, per germline (reference sequence). This chain's CDR3 is CASSQAHSSYEQYF. The DNA of the CDR3 is TGTGCCAGCAGCCAAGCTCATAGCTCCTACGAGCAGTACTTC.

This clonotype has a count of ten or more. The rearrangement joins TRBV12-5 to TRBJ2-1; 7 bases align to TRBD2. With 7 bases clipped from V and 9 bases from J, the junction kept 3 bases outside the gene matches. From germline, CDR1 is LGHNT and CDR2 FRNRAP. There are 11 residues in the CDR3. The CDR3 nucleotides read TGTGCTAGTGCCGGGGGGACTGAGCAGTTCTTC. Translated, it gives CASAGGTEQFF.

This clonotype was recorded a few times. This chain uses TRBV12-3 or TRBV12-4 with TRBJ1-1; no definite D call. V shed 7 bases and J shed 5 bases, with 11 bases lying between them. CDR3 length: 12 amino acids. CDR3 in amino acids: CASTPDGTEAFF. CDR3 nucleotide sequence: TGTGCCAGCACCCCGGACGGTACTGAAGCTTTCTTT.

The genes are TRBV4-2 and TRBJ2-7; unclear D gene. The CDR3 extends over 14 amino acids. V shed 1 base and J shed 1 base, with 8 bases lying between them. CDR1 is LGHNA, CDR2 YNFKEQ, per germline. The CDR3 DNA is TGTGCCAGCAGCCAAGTAGGGCTATCCTACGAGCAGTACTTC. Protein: CASSQVGLSYEQYF.

This clonotype was seen at least ten times. The V and J genes are TRBV5-1 and TRBJ1-2; possible D gene TRBD1, 5 bases. The germline CDR1 and CDR2 sequences are SGHRS and YFSETQ. V lost 0 bases, J lost 8 bases, and 8 bases lay in between. CDR3 length: 12 amino acids. The CDR3 reads CASSLGGRGYTF. CDR3 nucleotide sequence: TGCGCCAGCAGCTTGGGGGGCAGGGGCTACACCTTC.

This clonotype was found many times. The genes are TRBV2 and TRBJ2-1, with D possibly matching TRBD2 (7 bases). In germline, CDR1 is SNHLY, CDR2 FYNNEI. The CDR3 has 16 residues. V was clipped by 4 bases and J by 0 bases, with 13 bases between them. The CDR3 DNA reads TGTGCCAGCAGTGGGGGGGGCGGGAGCTCCTACAATGAGCAGTTCTTC. This sequence encodes CASSGGGGSSYNEQFF.

This clonotype has ten or more counts. V is TRBV10-3 and J is TRBJ2-1; D unclear. V lost 0 bases to trimming and J lost 5 bases, with 11 bases between them. The CDR3 is 15 amino acids. Germline-derived CDR1 and CDR2 are ENHRY and SYGVKD. DNA for the CDR3: TGTGCCATCAGTGAGTCCGGGTATTGGGACAATGAGCAGTTCTTC. It encodes CAISESGYWDNEQFF.

This clonotype has more than one count but fewer than ten. The rearrangement links TRBV15 to TRBJ2-5, with 9 bases identical to TRBD2. The CDR3 totals 14 residues. The V gene's germline CDR1 is LNHNV and CDR2 YYDKDF (reference sequence). V lost 0 bases to trimming and J lost 12 bases; unmatched junction nucleotides: 8. This chain's CDR3 is CATSRDRREGGKYF. The CDR3 DNA sequence: TGTGCCACCAGCAGAGATCGGCGGGAGGGGGGCAAGTACTTC.

This clonotype was observed at least ten times. The rearrangement joins TRBV18 to TRBJ2-2; possible D gene TRBD1, 5 bases. This CDR3 has 13 amino acids. Germline V lookup: CDR1 KGHSH, CDR2 LQKENI. V was shortened by 5 bases and J by 6 bases, with 10 bases between the two germline ends. CDR3 sequence reads: CASSNGHPGELFF. The CDR3 DNA follows: TGTGCCAGCTCAAACGGACACCCCGGGGAGCTGTTTTTT.

The chain employs TRBV19 and TRBJ2-1, with TRBD2 matching over 10 bases. V was pared by 8 bases and J by 9 bases, with 13 bases of the junction left unmatched. CDR3 length: 15 residues. CDR1 and CDR2 (germline): LNHDA, SQIVND (reference sequence). The CDR3 nucleotides read TGTGCCAGTGTTGGGTGGGCTAGCGGGAGTGGTGAGCAGTTCTTC. Translated, it gives CASVGWASGSGEQFF.